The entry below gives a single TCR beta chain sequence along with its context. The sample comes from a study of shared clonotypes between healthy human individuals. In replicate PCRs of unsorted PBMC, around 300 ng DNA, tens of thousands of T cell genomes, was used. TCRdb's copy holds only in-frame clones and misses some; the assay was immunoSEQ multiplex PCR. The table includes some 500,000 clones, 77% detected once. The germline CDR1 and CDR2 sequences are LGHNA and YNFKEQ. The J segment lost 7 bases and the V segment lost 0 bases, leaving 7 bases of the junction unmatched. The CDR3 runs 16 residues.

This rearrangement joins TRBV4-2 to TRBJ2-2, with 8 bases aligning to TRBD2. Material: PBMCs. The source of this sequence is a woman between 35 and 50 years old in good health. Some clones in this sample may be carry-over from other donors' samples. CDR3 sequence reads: CASSQDAGLVHGELFF. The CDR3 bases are TGTGCCAGCAGCCAAGATGCGGGACTAGTTCACGGGGAGCTGTTTTTT.